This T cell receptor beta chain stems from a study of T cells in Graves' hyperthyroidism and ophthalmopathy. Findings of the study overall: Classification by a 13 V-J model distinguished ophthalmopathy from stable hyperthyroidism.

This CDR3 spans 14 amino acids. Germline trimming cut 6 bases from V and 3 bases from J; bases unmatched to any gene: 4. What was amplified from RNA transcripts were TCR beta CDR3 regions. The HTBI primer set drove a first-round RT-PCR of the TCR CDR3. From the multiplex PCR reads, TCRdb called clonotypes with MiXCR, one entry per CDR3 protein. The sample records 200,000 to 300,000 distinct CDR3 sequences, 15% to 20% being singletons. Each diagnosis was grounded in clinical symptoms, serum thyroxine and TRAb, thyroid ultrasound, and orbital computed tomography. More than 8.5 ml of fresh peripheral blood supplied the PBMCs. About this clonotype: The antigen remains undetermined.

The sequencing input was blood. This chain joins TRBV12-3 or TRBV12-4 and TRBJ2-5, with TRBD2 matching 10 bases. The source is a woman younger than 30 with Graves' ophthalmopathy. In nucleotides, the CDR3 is TGTGCCAGCAGGGCTACTAGCGGGAAAGAGACCCAGTACTTC. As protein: CASRATSGKETQYF.